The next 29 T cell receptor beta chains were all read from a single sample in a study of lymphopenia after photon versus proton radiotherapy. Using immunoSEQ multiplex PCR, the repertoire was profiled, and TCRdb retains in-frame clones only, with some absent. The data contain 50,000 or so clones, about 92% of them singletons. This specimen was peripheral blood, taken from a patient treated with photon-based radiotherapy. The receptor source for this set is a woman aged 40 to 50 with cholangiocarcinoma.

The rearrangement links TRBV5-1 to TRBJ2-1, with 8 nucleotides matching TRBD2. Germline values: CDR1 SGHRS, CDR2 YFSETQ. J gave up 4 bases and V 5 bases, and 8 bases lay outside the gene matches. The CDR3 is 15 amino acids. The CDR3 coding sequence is TGCGCCAGCAGGTCCTTGGGACTAGGTTACAATGAGCAGTTCTTC. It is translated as CASRSLGLGYNEQFF.

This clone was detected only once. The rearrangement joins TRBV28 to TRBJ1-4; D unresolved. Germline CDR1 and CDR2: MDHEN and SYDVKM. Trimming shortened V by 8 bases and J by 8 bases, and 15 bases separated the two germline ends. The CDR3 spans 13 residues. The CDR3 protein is CASHSGLAEKLFF. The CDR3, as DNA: TGTGCCAGCCATAGCGGGCTGGCGGAAAAACTGTTTTTT.

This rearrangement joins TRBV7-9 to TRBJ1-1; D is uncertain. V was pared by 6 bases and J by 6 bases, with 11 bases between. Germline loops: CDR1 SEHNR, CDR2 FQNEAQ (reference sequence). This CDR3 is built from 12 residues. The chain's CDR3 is CASSFKPSEAFF. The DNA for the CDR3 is TGTGCCAGCAGTTTCAAGCCCTCTGAAGCTTTCTTT.

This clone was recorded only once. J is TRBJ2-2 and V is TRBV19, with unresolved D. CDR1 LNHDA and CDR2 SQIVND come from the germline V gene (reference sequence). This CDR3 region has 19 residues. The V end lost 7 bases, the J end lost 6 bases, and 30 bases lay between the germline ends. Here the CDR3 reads CASKTPLGGPDIIAGELFF. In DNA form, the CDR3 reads TGTGCCAGTAAAACGCCCCTCGGCGGACCCGACATAATCGCCGGGGAGCTGTTTTTT.

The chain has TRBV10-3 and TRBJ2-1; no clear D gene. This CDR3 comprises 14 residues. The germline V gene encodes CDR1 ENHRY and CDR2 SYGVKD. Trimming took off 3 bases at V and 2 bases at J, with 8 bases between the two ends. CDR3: CAISEARPYNEQFF. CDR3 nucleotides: TGTGCCATCAGTGAAGCGCGACCCTACAATGAGCAGTTCTTC.

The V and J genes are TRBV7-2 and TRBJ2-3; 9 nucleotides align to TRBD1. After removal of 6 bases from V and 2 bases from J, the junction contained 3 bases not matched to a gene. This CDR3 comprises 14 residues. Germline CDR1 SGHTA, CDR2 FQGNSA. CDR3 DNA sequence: TGTGCCAGCAGACAGGGGGCCCTCACAGATACGCAGTATTTT. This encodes CASRQGALTDTQYF.

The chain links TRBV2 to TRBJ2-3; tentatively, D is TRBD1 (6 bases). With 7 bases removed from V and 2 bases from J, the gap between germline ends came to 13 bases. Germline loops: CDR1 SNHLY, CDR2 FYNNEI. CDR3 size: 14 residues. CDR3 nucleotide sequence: TGTGCCAGCACCCAGGGGCAGCACACAGATACGCAGTATTTT. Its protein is CASTQGQHTDTQYF. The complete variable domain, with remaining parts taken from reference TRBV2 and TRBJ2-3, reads EPEVTQTPSHQVTQMGQEVILRCVPISNHLYFYWYRQILGQKVEFLVSFYNNEISEKSEIFDDQFSVERPDGSNFTLKIRSTKLEDSAMYFCASTQGQHTDTQYFGPGTRLTVL.

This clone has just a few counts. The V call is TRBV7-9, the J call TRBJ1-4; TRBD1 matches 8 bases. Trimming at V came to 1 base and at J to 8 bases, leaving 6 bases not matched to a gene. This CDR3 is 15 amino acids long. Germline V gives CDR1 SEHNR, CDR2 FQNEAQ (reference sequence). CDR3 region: CASSLGGQDSEKLFF. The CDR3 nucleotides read TGTGCCAGCAGCTTAGGGGGACAGGATAGCGAAAAACTGTTTTTT.

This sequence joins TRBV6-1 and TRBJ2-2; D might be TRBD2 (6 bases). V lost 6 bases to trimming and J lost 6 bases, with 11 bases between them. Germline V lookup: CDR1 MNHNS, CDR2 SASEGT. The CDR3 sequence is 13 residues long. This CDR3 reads CASRDYRPGELFF. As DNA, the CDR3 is TGTGCCAGCAGGGACTACAGGCCCGGGGAGCTGTTTTTT.

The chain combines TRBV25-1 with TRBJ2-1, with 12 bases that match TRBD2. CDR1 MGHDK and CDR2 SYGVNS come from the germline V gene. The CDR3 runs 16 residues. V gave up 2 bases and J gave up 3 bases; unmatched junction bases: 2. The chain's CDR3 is CASSERLAGDYNEQFF. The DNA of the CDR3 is TGTGCCAGCAGTGAAAGACTAGCGGGAGACTACAATGAGCAGTTCTTC.

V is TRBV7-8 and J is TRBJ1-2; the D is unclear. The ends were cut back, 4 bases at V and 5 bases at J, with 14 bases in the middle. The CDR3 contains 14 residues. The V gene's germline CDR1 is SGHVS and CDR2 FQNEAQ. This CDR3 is CASSSAAGDYGYTF. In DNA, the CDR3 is TGTGCCAGCAGCTCAGCCGCTGGGGATTATGGCTACACCTTC.

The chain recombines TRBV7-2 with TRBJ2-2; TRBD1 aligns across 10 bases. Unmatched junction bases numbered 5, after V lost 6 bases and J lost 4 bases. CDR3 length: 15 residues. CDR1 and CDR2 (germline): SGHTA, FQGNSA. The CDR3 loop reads CASRRTGGFTGELFF. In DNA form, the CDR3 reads TGTGCCAGCAGACGGACAGGGGGGTTCACCGGGGAGCTGTTTTTT.

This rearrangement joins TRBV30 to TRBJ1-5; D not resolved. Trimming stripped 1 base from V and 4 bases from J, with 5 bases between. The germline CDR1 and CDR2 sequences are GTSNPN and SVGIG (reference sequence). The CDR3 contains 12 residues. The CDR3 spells CAWSEKNQPQHF. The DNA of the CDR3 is TGTGCCTGGAGTGAAAAGAATCAGCCCCAGCATTTT.

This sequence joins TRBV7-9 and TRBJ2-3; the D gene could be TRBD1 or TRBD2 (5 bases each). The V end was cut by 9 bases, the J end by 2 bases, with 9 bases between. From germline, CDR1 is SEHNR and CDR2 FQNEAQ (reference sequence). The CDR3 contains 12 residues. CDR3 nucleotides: TGTGCCAGTGGGGGATACACAGATACGCAGTATTTT. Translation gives CASGGYTDTQYF.

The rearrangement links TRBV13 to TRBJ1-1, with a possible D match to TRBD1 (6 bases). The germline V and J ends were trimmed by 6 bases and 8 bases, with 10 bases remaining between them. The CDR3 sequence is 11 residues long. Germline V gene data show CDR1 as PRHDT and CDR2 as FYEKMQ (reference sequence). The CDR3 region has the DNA TGTGCCAGCAGTTATGACAGGGAAGCTTTCTTT. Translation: CASSYDREAFF.

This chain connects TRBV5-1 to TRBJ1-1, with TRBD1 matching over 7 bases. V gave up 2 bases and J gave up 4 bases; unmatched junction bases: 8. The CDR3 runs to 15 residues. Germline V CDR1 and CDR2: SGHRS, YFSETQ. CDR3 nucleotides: TGCGCCAGCAGCTTAGGGGAGACAGGGATCACTGAAGCTTTCTTT. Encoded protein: CASSLGETGITEAFF. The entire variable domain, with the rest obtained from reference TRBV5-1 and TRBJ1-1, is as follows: KAGVTQTPRYLIKTRGQQVTLSCSPISGHRSVSWYQQTPGQGLQFLFEYFSETQRNKGNFPGRFSGRQFSNSRSEMNVSTLELGDSALYLCASSLGETGITEAFFGQGTRLTVV.

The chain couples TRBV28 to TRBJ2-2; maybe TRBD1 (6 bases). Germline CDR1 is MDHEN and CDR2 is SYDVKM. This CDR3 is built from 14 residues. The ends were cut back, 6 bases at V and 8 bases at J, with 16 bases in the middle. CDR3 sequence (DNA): TGTGCCAGCAGCGGACAGCGATCGGATGGGGAGCTGTTTTTT. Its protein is CASSGQRSDGELFF.

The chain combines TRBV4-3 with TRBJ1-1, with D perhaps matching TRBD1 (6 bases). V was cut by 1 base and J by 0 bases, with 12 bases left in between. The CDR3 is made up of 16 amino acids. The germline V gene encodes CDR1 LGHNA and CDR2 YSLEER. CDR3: CASSQATGIMNTEAFF. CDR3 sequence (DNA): TGCGCCAGCAGCCAAGCGACAGGAATCATGAACACTGAAGCTTTCTTT.

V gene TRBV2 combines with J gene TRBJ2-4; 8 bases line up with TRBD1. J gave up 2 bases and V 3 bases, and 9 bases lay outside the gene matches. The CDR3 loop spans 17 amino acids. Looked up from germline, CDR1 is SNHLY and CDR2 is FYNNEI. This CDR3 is CASSDPDRAFSKNIQYF. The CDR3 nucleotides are TGTGCCAGCAGTGACCCGGACAGGGCTTTTTCCAAAAACATTCAGTACTTC.

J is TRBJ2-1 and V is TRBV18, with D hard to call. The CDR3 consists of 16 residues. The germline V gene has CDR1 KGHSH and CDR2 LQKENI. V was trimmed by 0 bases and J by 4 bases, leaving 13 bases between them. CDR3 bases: TGTGCCAGCTCACCACCAAATGCACCATTTTACAATGAGCAGTTCTTC. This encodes CASSPPNAPFYNEQFF. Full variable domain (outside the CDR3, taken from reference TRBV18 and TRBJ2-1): NAGVMQNPRHLVRRRGQEARLRCSPMKGHSHVYWYRQLPEEGLKFMVYLQKENIIDESGMPKERFSAEFPKEGPSILRIQQVVRGDSAAYFCASSPPNAPFYNEQFFGPGTRLTVL.

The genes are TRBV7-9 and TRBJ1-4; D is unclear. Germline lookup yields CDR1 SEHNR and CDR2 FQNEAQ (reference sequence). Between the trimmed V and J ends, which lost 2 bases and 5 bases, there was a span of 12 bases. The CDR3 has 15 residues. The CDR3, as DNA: TGTGCCAGCAGCTTATATGGAGCGGGGAATGAAAAACTGTTTTTT. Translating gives CASSLYGAGNEKLFF.

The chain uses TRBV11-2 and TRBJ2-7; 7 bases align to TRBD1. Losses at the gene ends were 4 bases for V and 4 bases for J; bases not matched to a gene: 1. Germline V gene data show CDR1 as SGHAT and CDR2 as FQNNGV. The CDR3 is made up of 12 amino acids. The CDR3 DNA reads TGTGCCAGCAGCTCGACAGGGTACGAGCAGTACTTC. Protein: CASSSTGYEQYF.

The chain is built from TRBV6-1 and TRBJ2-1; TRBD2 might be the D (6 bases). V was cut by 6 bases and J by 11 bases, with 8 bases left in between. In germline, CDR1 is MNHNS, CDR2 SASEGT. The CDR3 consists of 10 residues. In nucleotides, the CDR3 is TGTGCCAGCAGGGAGGGAAAGCAGTTCTTC. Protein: CASREGKQFF.

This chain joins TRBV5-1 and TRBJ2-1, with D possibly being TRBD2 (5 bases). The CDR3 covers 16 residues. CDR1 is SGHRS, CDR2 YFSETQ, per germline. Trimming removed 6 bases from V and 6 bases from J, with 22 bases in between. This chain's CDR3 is CASTLISLVTPNEQFF. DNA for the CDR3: TGCGCCAGCACCCTGATCTCACTAGTAACCCCCAATGAGCAGTTCTTC.

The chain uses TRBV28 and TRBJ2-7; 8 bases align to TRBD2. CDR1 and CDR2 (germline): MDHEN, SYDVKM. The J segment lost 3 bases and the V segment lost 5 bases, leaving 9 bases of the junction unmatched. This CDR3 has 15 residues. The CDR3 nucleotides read TGTGCCAGCAGTCTTTTAACTAGCGGTAACTACGAGCAGTACTTC. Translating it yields CASSLLTSGNYEQYF.

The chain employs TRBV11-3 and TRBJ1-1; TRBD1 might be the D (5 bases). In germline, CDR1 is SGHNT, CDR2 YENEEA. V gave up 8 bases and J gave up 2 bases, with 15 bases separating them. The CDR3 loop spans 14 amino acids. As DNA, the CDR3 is TGTGCCAGCCGAAAGGGAGGGGAAAACACTGAAGCTTTCTTT. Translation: CASRKGGENTEAFF.

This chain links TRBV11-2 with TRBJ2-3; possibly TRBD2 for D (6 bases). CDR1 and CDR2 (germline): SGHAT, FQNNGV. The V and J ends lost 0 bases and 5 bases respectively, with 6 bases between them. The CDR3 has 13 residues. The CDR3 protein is CASSLERGDTQYF. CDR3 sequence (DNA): TGTGCCAGCAGCTTAGAGCGGGGAGATACGCAGTATTTT.

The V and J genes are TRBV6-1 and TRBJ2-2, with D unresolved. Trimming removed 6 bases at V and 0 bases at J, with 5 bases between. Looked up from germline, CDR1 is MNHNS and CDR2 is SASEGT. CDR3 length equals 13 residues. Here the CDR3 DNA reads TGTGCCAGCAGGGCGGCGAACACCGGGGAGCTGTTTTTT. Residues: CASRAANTGELFF.

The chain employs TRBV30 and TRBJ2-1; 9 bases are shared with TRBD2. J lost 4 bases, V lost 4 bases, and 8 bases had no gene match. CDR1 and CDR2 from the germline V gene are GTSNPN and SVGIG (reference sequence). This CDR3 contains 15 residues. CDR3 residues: CAWTGLAGEYNEQFF. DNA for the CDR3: TGTGCCTGGACGGGGTTAGCGGGAGAATACAATGAGCAGTTCTTC.